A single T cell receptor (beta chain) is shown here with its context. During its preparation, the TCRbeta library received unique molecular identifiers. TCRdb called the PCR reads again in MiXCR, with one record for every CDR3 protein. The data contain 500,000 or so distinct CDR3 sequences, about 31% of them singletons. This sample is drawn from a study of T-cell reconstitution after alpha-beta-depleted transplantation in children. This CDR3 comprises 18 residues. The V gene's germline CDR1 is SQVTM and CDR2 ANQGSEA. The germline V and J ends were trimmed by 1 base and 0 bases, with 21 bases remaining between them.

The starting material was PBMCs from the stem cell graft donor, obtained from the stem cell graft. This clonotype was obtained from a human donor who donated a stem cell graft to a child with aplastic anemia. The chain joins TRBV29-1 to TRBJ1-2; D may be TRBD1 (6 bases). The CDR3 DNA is TGCAGCGTTGAAGTAAGCCCCTGGGGGCCAAGGGCTAACTATGGCTACACCTTC. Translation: CSVEVSPWGPRANYGYTF.